The 11 T cell receptor beta chains given below trace back to one sample, sequenced in a study of control samples from healthy donors and cancer patients. Measured with immunoSEQ multiplex PCR; TCRdb has only the in-frame clones, and not every one. Of some 100,000 clones listed, around 88% were seen once; the top ten hold 14%. Sequenced: blood. The receptors were gathered from a man aged 30 to 39 in good health.

The rearrangement links TRBV7-2 to TRBJ1-1; the D gene is possibly TRBD1 (6 bases). The CDR3 runs 13 residues. The ends were cut back, 1 base at V and 4 bases at J, with 7 bases in the middle. CDR1 SGHTA and CDR2 FQGNSA come from the germline V gene. The CDR3 nucleotides read TGTGCCAGCAGCTTAGAAGGGGGCACTGAAGCTTTCTTT. Protein product: CASSLEGGTEAFF.

This chain connects TRBV19 to TRBJ2-7; a possible D gene is TRBD1 (6 bases). CDR1 and CDR2 (germline): LNHDA, SQIVND (reference sequence). The CDR3 spans 14 residues. Trimming cost V 5 bases and J 1 base, with 12 bases left between them. This chain's CDR3 is CASSSPGDSYEQYF. DNA of the CDR3: TGTGCCAGTAGTTCCCCAGGGGATTCCTACGAGCAGTACTTC.

This rearrangement joins TRBV28 to TRBJ1-1, with D uncertain. CDR3 length: 14 residues. V lost 3 bases to trimming and J lost 4 bases, with 12 bases between them. Looked up from germline, CDR1 is MDHEN and CDR2 is SYDVKM. The CDR3, as DNA: TGTGCCAGCAGTTTCCCCCTCACGGCCACTGAAGCTTTCTTT. Translation: CASSFPLTATEAFF.

The V call is TRBV5-3, the J call TRBJ1-1; TRBD1 might be the D (5 bases). TRBV5-3 is treated as an ORF (open reading frame) with a function not yet certain. The CDR3 has 13 amino acids. Trimming left V 4 bases short and J 1 base short, with 8 bases between. The CDR3 DNA follows: TGTGCCAGAAGCAGAGGACAGAACACTGAAGCTTTCTTT. It is translated as CARSRGQNTEAFF.

CDR3 bases: TGCGCCAGCAGCCTAATGGGCGGGAGGGGGATAGATACGCAGTATTTT. Its translation is CASSLMGGRGIDTQYF. This chain connects TRBV4-3 to TRBJ2-3; the match to TRBD2 covers 9 bases. The CDR3 spans 16 residues. The V gene end was trimmed by 4 bases and the J gene end by 5 bases; junction bases not matched to a gene: 10. Germline CDR1 is LGHNA and CDR2 is YSLEER.

The chain employs TRBV11-3 and TRBJ2-2, with D hard to call. The CDR3 spans 14 residues. Germline V gene data show CDR1 as SGHNT and CDR2 as YENEEA. Trimming shortened V by 6 bases and J by 7 bases, and 15 bases separated the two germline ends. The CDR3 sequence is CASRSGQPGGELFF. CDR3 nucleotide sequence: TGTGCCAGCAGGTCCGGCCAGCCCGGCGGGGAGCTGTTTTTT.

This clone was counted a single time. The J gene is TRBJ2-5, the V gene TRBV5-6, with unresolved D. Trimming cost V 3 bases and J 3 bases, with 12 bases left between them. The length of the CDR3 is 14 residues. Germline V gene sequence: CDR1 SGHDT, CDR2 YYEEEE. CDR3 loop: CASSSLGAEETQYF. The CDR3 bases are TGTGCCAGCAGCTCGCTTGGTGCGGAAGAGACCCAGTACTTC.

The chain has TRBV5-4 and TRBJ2-3; D unresolved. This CDR3 is built from 13 residues. Trimming left V 0 bases short and J 4 bases short, with 6 bases between. CDR1 and CDR2 from the germline V gene are SGHNT and YYREEE (reference sequence). The CDR3 DNA is TGTGCCAGCAGCTTGGAAGTACCAGATACGCAGTATTTT. Residues: CASSLEVPDTQYF.

V usage is TRBV4-3 and J usage is TRBJ2-1, with TRBD2 matching over 7 bases. V shed 1 base, J shed 0 bases, and the junction held 0 bases outside the gene matches. Germline values: CDR1 LGHNA, CDR2 YSLEER. CDR3 size: 15 residues. The CDR3 DNA sequence: TGCGCCAGCAGCCAAGGACTAGCCTCCTACAATGAGCAGTTCTTC. Amino acids: CASSQGLASYNEQFF.

The rearrangement joins TRBV29-1 to TRBJ1-4, with unresolved D. The V gene lost 2 bases and the J gene lost 6 bases, with 10 bases spanning the gap. Per germline, CDR1 SQVTM and CDR2 ANQGSEA. The CDR3 length is 13 residues. The CDR3 DNA follows: TGCAGCGTTGAATCGGAGGCTGATGAAAAACTGTTTTTT. This codes for CSVESEADEKLFF.

The rearrangement uses TRBV28 and TRBJ2-7; TRBD2 matches at 8 bases. The CDR3 is 13 amino acids. CDR1 MDHEN and CDR2 SYDVKM come from the germline V gene. The J segment lost 1 base and the V segment lost 7 bases, leaving 3 bases of the junction unmatched. The CDR3, as DNA: TGTGCCAGCAATCGGGGGGGATCCTACGAGCAGTACTTC. This codes for CASNRGGSYEQYF.